This entry features one TCR beta chain sequence. The PCR was carried out with 60 Vbeta primers and 13 Jbeta primers. TCRdb keeps only in-frame clones here, not all; method: immunoSEQ multiplex PCR. Here the sample spans 100,000 to 150,000 clones, about 84% being singletons. This specimen belongs to a study of cytomegalovirus exposure and HLA in healthy donors. In the study overall: Genotyping showed roughly 86% of roughly 390 donors falling in the Caucasian-associated ancestry cluster.

The CDR3 consists of 15 residues. From germline, CDR1 is MDHEN and CDR2 SYDVKM. Between the trimmed V and J ends, which lost 6 bases and 2 bases, there was a span of 14 bases. The sequence was collected from a middle-aged man in good health and CMV-seronegative. The chain has TRBV28 and TRBJ2-1; tentative D call: TRBD2 (6 bases). The specimen was PBMCs. DNA for the CDR3: TGTGCCAGCAGCTTGACTAGGAGGGCCTACAATGAGCAGTTCTTC. Protein: CASSLTRRAYNEQFF.